This T cell receptor (beta chain) stems from a study of cytomegalovirus exposure and HLA in healthy donors. Regarding this clone: Its antigen is as yet unknown.

Trimming at V came to 5 bases and at J to 5 bases, leaving 6 bases not matched to a gene. The germline gives CDR1 SGHVS, CDR2 FNYEAQ. The CDR3 is made up of 14 amino acids. Amplification used 60 Vbeta primers and 13 Jbeta primers. Sequencing was performed with immunoSEQ multiplex PCR; in TCRdb, only in-frame clones are kept and a portion is missing. The table shows tens of thousands of clones, with around 66% occurring only once. Study-level points and caveats: In a later analysis, across HLA loci, associated TCR counts were highest for DRB1, lowest for HLA-C. A few V segments could not be told apart, such as TRBV6-2 and TRBV6-3, and were left out.

The chain links TRBV7-6 to TRBJ2-7; TRBD1 aligns across 10 bases. The sequence was obtained from a man between 60 and 70 years old in good health and CMV-seropositive. Sequenced material: PBMCs. The CDR3 coding sequence is TGTGCCAGCAGCGCGCCGGGACAGGGGAACGAGCAGTACTTC. It specifies CASSAPGQGNEQYF.